This T cell receptor (beta chain) was retrieved from a study of T cells in Graves' hyperthyroidism and ophthalmopathy (dated by TCRdb to the late 2010s). Study-level background: Peripheral blood samples were taken at the time of initial diagnosis, prior to any treatment. According to the paper, TCR Vbeta CDR3 sequencing was carried out on 135 peripheral blood samples, which came from some 41 ophthalmopathy, under 85 hyperthyroidism and about 17 progressor patients. The 100 discovery patients were randomly split 7:3 into training and test sets. In over five Graves' hyperthyroidism patients, the study also compared T-cell repertoires from thyroid tissue with T-cell repertoires from blood. Prospective prediction of ophthalmopathy was tested in an independent validation cohort consisting of about 20 hyperthyroidism patients and approximately 16 patients who later progressed to ophthalmopathy. After sampling, hyperthyroidism patients received methimazole starting at 30 mg daily, and ophthalmopathy patients received high-dose intravenous methylprednisolone. A discovery cohort of approximately 97 patients, approximately 44 with Graves' ophthalmopathy and 55 to 60 with stable Graves' hyperthyroidism, was used to find distinguishing TCR V-J signatures.

In regard to this clonotype: It has no known antigen specificity. A much larger clonotype is one base distant, so this may be a read error.

The TCR beta CDR3 regions were amplified from RNA transcripts. The first round of RT-PCR for the TCR CDR3 was performed with the HTBI primer set and the Qiagen OneStep RT-PCR kit. A second multiplex PCR round built the libraries, followed by size selection and purification. Sequencing of the libraries was done on an Illumina HiSeq2000 using paired-end 100 bp reads. The study's processing was this. SOAPnuke was used to process the raw data, throwing out any read that contained adapters or uncalled bases, had a mean Phred below 15, or lacked an exact constant-primer or identifier match. COPE v1.2.5 was used to merge the high-quality paired reads, and each unique nucleotide sequence was defined as a clonotype. MiTCR v1.1 was used to align the clonotypes against IMGT TRBV, TRBD and TRBJ reference segments. Only V-J combinations with frequency above 0.0001, covering 99% to 99.2% of repertoires, were analysed. The TCS score was defined as F50 (clonal expansion) divided by E x V (chaos), with BLOSUM62-based TCRdist calculated between CDR3 peptides within each V-J. Welch's t-statistics and random forest reduced roughly 540 V-J features to around 14, which were used in a naive Bayes classifier (R e1071). TCRdb reprocessing: public reads trimmed at Q25 with fastp, clones called with MiXCR, in-frame beta chains kept. Records with the same CDR3 protein are collapsed into one entry carrying the most frequent genes and DNA. These V and J calls rely on TCRdb rather than the paper's analysis. This sample is represented by fewer than 500,000 distinct CDR3 sequences; more than 12% of them were singletons. The ten largest clones represent 20% of the sample.

What the research found in general, with its limitations: Sample size was not statistically predetermined, and investigators were not blinded to group allocation. Ophthalmopathy was separated from stable hyperthyroidism by a 13 V-J signature model, with 87.88% sensitivity and just over 81% specificity obtained in cross-validation and 80%/75% obtained in testing. In validation, the model predicted progression to ophthalmopathy a median of roughly 6.5 months before onset, with 70% to 71% sensitivity and about 72% specificity. Most expanded thyroid clonotypes (frequency above 0.001) were also detected in blood, a finding suggesting that blood repertoires may reflect thyroid immune responses.

Moderately to severely active disease, a Clinical Activity Score of at least 3, a NOSPECS grade of at least 4, and a duration under 3 months were present in ophthalmopathy patients. Any patient with an uncontrolled infection, another autoimmune disease, pregnancy or lactation was excluded. Diagnoses were based on clinical symptoms, serum thyroxine and TRAb, thyroid ultrasound and orbital computed tomography. PBMCs were separated from over 9 ml of fresh peripheral blood using Ficoll-Paque density gradient centrifugation. Total RNA was extracted with Trizol reagent, and quality was checked on an Agilent 2100 Bioanalyzer. This clonotype was sampled from a woman in her 30s with Graves' ophthalmopathy. The sequenced sample was blood.

The CDR3 is CASSLRSSTGTGTQYF. The DNA sequence follows: TGTGCCAGCAGCTTAAGGTCGTCCACGGGCACAGGTACGCAGTATTTT. Recombination joined TRBV7-2 with TRBJ2-3; TRBD1 is a possible D gene, resting on 5 matching bases. The CDR3, from cysteine to phenylalanine, totals 16 residues. Of all the DNA, just the CDR3 is kept, 48 bases in frame from base 1. The germline V gene encodes CDR1 SGHTA and CDR2 FQGNSA.